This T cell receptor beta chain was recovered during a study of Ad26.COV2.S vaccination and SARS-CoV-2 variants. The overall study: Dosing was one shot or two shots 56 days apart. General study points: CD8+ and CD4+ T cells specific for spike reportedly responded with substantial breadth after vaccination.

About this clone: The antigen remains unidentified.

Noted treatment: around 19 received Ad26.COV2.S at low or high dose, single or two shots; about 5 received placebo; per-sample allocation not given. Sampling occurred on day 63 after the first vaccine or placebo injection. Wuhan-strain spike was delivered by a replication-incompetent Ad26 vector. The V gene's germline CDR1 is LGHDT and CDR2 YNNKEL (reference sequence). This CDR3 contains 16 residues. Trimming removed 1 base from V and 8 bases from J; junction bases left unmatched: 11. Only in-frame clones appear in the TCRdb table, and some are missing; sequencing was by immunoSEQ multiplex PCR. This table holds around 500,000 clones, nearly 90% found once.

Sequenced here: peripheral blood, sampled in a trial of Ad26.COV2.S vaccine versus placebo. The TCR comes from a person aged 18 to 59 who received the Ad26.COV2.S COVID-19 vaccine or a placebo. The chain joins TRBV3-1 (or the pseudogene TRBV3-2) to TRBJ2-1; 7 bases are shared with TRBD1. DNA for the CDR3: TGTGCCAGCAGCCAAGTCCAAGGGGGCACTCTGGATGAGCAGTTCTTC. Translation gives CASSQVQGGTLDEQFF.